The 28 T cell receptor beta chains below come from one sample, sequenced in a study of blood T cells in healthy people across ages. Through a sample-barcoded 5' primer and a J-beta primer mix, a second PCR was run for roughly 6 to 11 cycles. TCRdb ran MiXCR on the 5' RACE reads and lists one entry per CDR3 protein. This table has 1.4 million to 1.5 million distinct CDR3 sequences, roughly 40% appearing once. Material: blood. All receptors derive from a woman between 18 and 29 years old in good health.

A word on this clonotype: A single base separates this from a much larger clone, so it may be a read error. This chain connects TRBV6-5 to TRBJ2-7; D is perhaps TRBD2 (6 bases). The DNA matches TRBJ2-4 better at its end, which makes the J call doubtful. Germline loops: CDR1 MNHEY, CDR2 SVGAGI. The length of the CDR3 is 13 residues. This CDR3 reads CASSLAGKTIQYF. In DNA, the CDR3 is TGTGCCAGCAGTTTGGCGGGGAAAACCATTCAGTACTTC.

This clonotype appeared a few times. The chain is built from TRBV12-3 or TRBV12-4 and TRBJ2-2; D unclear. This CDR3 region has 13 residues. V was cut by 6 bases and J by 7 bases, with 12 bases left in between. CDR3 in DNA: TGTGCCAGCAGCTGGAATAAGGGCGGGGAGCTGTTTTTT. This encodes CASSWNKGGELFF.

This clonotype came up many times. The chain carries TRBV13 and TRBJ2-5; 8 nucleotides agree with TRBD2. The germline CDR1 and CDR2 sequences are PRHDT and FYEKMQ (reference sequence). The CDR3 runs 16 residues. The J segment lost 4 bases and the V segment lost 1 base, leaving 8 bases of the junction unmatched. The CDR3: CASSLESGGPLETQYF. The CDR3 DNA is TGTGCCAGCAGCTTAGAATCGGGGGGGCCTTTAGAGACCCAGTACTTC.

This clonotype was seen more than once but under ten times. Written as DNA, the CDR3 is TGTGCCAGCAGTAACGACAGGGGATATGGCTACACCTTC. Protein: CASSNDRGYGYTF. The chain carries TRBV6-6 and TRBJ1-2; TRBD1 aligns across 8 bases. Germline assignment: CDR1 MNHNY and CDR2 SVGAGI (reference sequence). V lost 5 bases, J lost 5 bases, and 4 bases stayed unmatched. The CDR3 consists of 13 residues.

This clonotype was counted between two and nine times. This chain connects TRBV25-1 to TRBJ1-5, with 7 positions matching TRBD1. V shed 10 bases, J shed 7 bases, and the junction held 13 bases outside the gene matches. The germline CDR1 and CDR2 sequences are MGHDK and SYGVNS. This CDR3 region has 14 residues. CDR3 region: CATRGDRGRQPQHF. The CDR3 DNA follows: TGTGCCACCAGAGGGGACAGAGGACGGCAGCCCCAGCATTTT.

In its sample, this clonotype was seen a few times. The chain has TRBV24-1 and TRBJ2-1, with D perhaps TRBD1 (6 bases). The CDR3 totals 14 residues. The V end lost 3 bases, the J end lost 8 bases, and 13 bases lay between the germline ends. CDR1 and CDR2 from the germline V gene are KGHDR and SFDVKD. Here the CDR3 reads CATSDRQALDEQFF. CDR3 DNA: TGTGCCACCAGTGATCGACAGGCTTTGGATGAGCAGTTCTTC.

As concerns this clonotype: The junction does not match germline at one end; this may be a read error. The chain is built from TRBV7-9 and TRBJ2-1; D is uncertain. The CDR3 extends over 13 amino acids. CDR1 is SEHNR, CDR2 FQNEAQ, per germline (reference sequence). CDR3 bases: TGTGCCAGCAGCTCCTGGAAGCACAAGGAGCAGTTCTTC. It specifies CASSSWKHKEQFF.

About this clonotype: The germline gene is not matched at one end of the junction; a read error may be the cause. V gene TRBV6-4 combines with J gene TRBJ1-1; 8 bases match TRBD1. The length of the CDR3 is 13 residues. The germline V gene has CDR1 MRHNA and CDR2 SNTAGT. CDR3 sequence: CVSSPQGGTEAFF. As DNA, the CDR3 is TGTGTCAGCAGTCCACAGGGGGGAACTGAAGCTTTCTTT.

The chain combines TRBV20-1 with TRBJ1-5, with TRBD1 as a possible D gene (5 bases). In germline, CDR1 is DFQATT, CDR2 SNEGSKA (reference sequence). V lost 5 bases and J 11 bases, leaving 25 bases between the germline ends. CDR3 size: 15 residues. The CDR3 coding sequence is TGCAGTGCTCGGGGTGTGACTAGCGGACAAGAGACCCAGCATTTT. Its protein is CSARGVTSGQETQHF.

This clonotype was detected a few times. This chain connects TRBV9 to TRBJ2-1; D remains ambiguous. The V gene lost 0 bases and the J gene lost 6 bases, with 10 bases spanning the gap. Germline lookup yields CDR1 SGDLS and CDR2 YYNGEE. The CDR3 length is 14 residues. This CDR3 reads CASSVAPVPNEQFF. CDR3 coding DNA: TGTGCCAGCAGCGTAGCCCCGGTCCCCAATGAGCAGTTCTTC.

The chain is built from TRBV5-1 and TRBJ1-2, with D uncertain. V was cut by 0 bases and J by 2 bases, with 11 bases left in between. Germline V gene sequence: CDR1 SGHRS, CDR2 YFSETQ. The CDR3 has 15 residues. CDR3 sequence reads: CASSLEAFLNYGYTF. In nucleotides, the CDR3 is TGCGCCAGCAGCTTGGAAGCTTTCCTAAACTATGGCTACACCTTC.

This clonotype was detected only a few times. CDR3 region: CASSYTGTGGAEAFF. CDR3 DNA sequence: TGTGCCAGCAGCTATACCGGGACAGGGGGCGCTGAAGCTTTCTTT. The chain combines TRBV5-6 with TRBJ1-1; 12 bases are a match to TRBD1. Germline trimming cut 3 bases from V and 6 bases from J; bases unmatched to any gene: 6. This CDR3 is built from 15 residues. Germline lookup yields CDR1 SGHDT and CDR2 YYEEEE.

V usage is TRBV12-3 or TRBV12-4 and J usage is TRBJ1-1, with a weak D call TRBD1 (5 bases). Trimming removed 1 base from V and 1 base from J, with 13 bases in between. CDR3 size: 16 residues. The CDR3 nucleotides read TGTGCCAGCAGTTTAGATTCCGGCAGGGCGAACACTGAAGCTTTCTTT. Its translation is CASSLDSGRANTEAFF.

This rearrangement joins TRBV27 to TRBJ2-1; D is unresolved. The J call may not be correct, given that the DNA end is closer to TRBJ2-7. The germline CDR1 and CDR2 sequences are MNHEY and SMNVEV (reference sequence). The CDR3 is made up of 16 amino acids. CDR3 amino acids: CASSNTPWNPYNEQYF. DNA for the CDR3: TGTGCCAGCAGTAATACGCCCTGGAACCCGTACAATGAGCAGTACTTC.

This clonotype has just a few counts. CDR3 amino acids: CSARSATNEKLFF. The CDR3 DNA follows: TGCAGTGCTAGGTCCGCAACTAATGAAAAACTGTTTTTT. The chain uses TRBV20-1 and TRBJ1-4; D is ambiguous. V dropped 3 bases and J dropped 0 bases, with 5 bases sitting between them. There are 13 residues in the CDR3. Germline V gene lookup returns CDR1 DFQATT and CDR2 SNEGSKA (reference sequence).

This clonotype came up a few times. The genes are TRBV7-2 and TRBJ1-5, with a possible D match to TRBD1 (5 bases). CDR1 is SGHTA, CDR2 FQGNSA, per germline. The germline V and J ends were trimmed by 4 bases and 5 bases, with 15 bases remaining between them. The length of the CDR3 is 15 residues. CDR3 protein: CASSSQVGMDQPQHF. The CDR3 DNA reads TGTGCCAGCAGCTCACAGGTCGGGATGGATCAGCCCCAGCATTTT.

This clonotype was seen only a few times. The V and J genes are TRBV6-5 and TRBJ1-1, with a tentative D call TRBD1 (5 bases). The CDR3 length is 16 residues. In germline, CDR1 is MNHEY, CDR2 SVGAGI. Between the trimmed V and J ends, which lost 7 bases and 0 bases, there was a span of 18 bases. In DNA form, the CDR3 reads TGTGCCAGCAACGGGGCTAGTAGATTCATGAACACTGAAGCTTTCTTT. Translating it yields CASNGASRFMNTEAFF.

This chain joins TRBV12-3 or TRBV12-4 and TRBJ2-1; 9 bases are shared with TRBD1. V lost 8 bases and J lost 4; bases outside the gene matches: 21. The CDR3 runs 19 residues. DNA of the CDR3: TGTGCCAGCGGATACTTGGGACAGGGTGGCTGGGGGCTTTACAATGAGCAGTTCTTC. It encodes CASGYLGQGGWGLYNEQFF.

In regard to this clonotype: This could be a read error, since a much larger clone is one nucleotide away. V and J are TRBV4-1 and TRBJ2-5; maybe TRBD1 (5 bases). Germline loops: CDR1 MGHRA, CDR2 YSYEKL. The CDR3 contains 14 residues. The CDR3 DNA reads as TGCGCCAGCAGCCAAGACCCAGGGATAGAGACCCGGTACTTC. Residues: CASSQDPGIETRYF.

V and J are TRBV9 and TRBJ2-2; no definite D call. The CDR3 has 15 amino acids. V was trimmed by 3 bases and J by 2 bases, leaving 11 bases between them. Germline-derived CDR1 and CDR2 are SGDLS and YYNGEE. CDR3 sequence (DNA): TGTGCCAGCAGCGGGGTGTGGGGAAACACCGGGGAGCTGTTTTTT. Translation gives CASSGVWGNTGELFF.

The genes are TRBV7-2 and TRBJ1-1; D may be TRBD1 (5 bases). V gave up 0 bases and J gave up 5 bases, with 10 bases separating them. Germline CDR1 and CDR2: SGHTA and FQGNSA. The CDR3 has 14 residues. DNA of the CDR3: TGTGCCAGCAGCTTAGCGTGGAGGGGTACTGAAGCTTTCTTT. Its translation: CASSLAWRGTEAFF.

This clonotype was detected a few times. The chain carries TRBV4-2 and TRBJ2-5, with 10 bases that match TRBD1. The CDR3 extends over 16 amino acids. Trimming took 1 base from V and 0 from J; bases not matched to a gene: 2. Germline CDR1 LGHNA, CDR2 YNFKEQ. CDR3 nucleotides: TGTGCCAGCAGCCAAGCGGGACAGGGGTACCAAGAGACCCAGTACTTC. This encodes CASSQAGQGYQETQYF.

This sequence joins TRBV6-1 and TRBJ1-2; D not certain. The CDR3 runs 10 residues. CDR1 MNHNS and CDR2 SASEGT come from the germline V gene. DNA for the CDR3: TGTGCGGGTGGGAACGGAGGCTACACCTTC. Its protein product is CAGGNGGYTF.

This chain connects TRBV4-1 to TRBJ2-1, with 10 bases fitting TRBD2. The germline V gene has CDR1 MGHRA and CDR2 YSYEKL. The CDR3 consists of 15 residues. Germline trimming cut 2 bases from V and 9 bases from J; bases unmatched to any gene: 7. The CDR3 is CASSQPAGGRPEQFF. The CDR3 DNA sequence: TGCGCCAGCAGCCAACCAGCGGGGGGGCGCCCTGAGCAGTTCTTC.

The V call is TRBV5-6, the J call TRBJ2-3; 7 positions agree with TRBD2. Trimming cost V 0 bases and J 2 bases; bases outside gene matches: 6. The CDR3 is 16 residues long. Germline CDR1 is SGHDT and CDR2 is YYEEEE. The chain's CDR3 is CASSLEPGGPTDTQYF. CDR3 in DNA: TGTGCCAGCAGCTTGGAGCCGGGAGGCCCCACAGATACGCAGTATTTT.

In its sample, this clonotype was seen a few times. The rearrangement joins TRBV6-6 to TRBJ2-1, with TRBD1 matching over 11 bases. The CDR3 sequence is 14 residues long. Unmatched junction bases numbered 7, after V lost 6 bases and J lost 9 bases. CDR1 is MNHNY and CDR2 is SVGAGI in the germline V gene (reference sequence). CDR3: CASSRDRGTGEQFF. In DNA, the CDR3 is TGTGCCAGCAGCCGGGACAGGGGGACCGGTGAGCAGTTCTTC.

The gene calls are TRBV14 and TRBJ2-3; D ambiguous. This CDR3 region has 15 residues. The V gene's germline CDR1 is SGHDN and CDR2 FVKESK. Trimming stripped 0 bases from V and 2 bases from J, with 9 bases between. This chain's CDR3 is CASSQDTAFTDTQYF. The CDR3, as DNA: TGTGCCAGCAGCCAAGATACGGCGTTCACAGATACGCAGTATTTT.

The sample holds many counts of this clonotype. The chain uses TRBV29-1 and TRBJ1-2; a possible D gene is TRBD1 (5 bases). This CDR3 has 10 amino acids. Germline V gene lookup returns CDR1 SQVTM and CDR2 ANQGSEA. CDR3 sequence reads: CSVGGYGYTF. CDR3 coding DNA: TGCAGTGTCGGGGGCTATGGCTACACCTTC.